One and the same sample provided the 16 T cell receptor beta chains below, sequenced in a study of blood T cell repertoires in COVID-19. Assay: immunoSEQ multiplex PCR; the TCRdb copy retains only in-frame clones and omits some. The table shows about 230,000 clones, with approximately 90% occurring only once. Sequencing was performed on PBMCs or T cells enriched from blood (not recorded which). The receptors originated from a man aged 18 to 29 who had recovered from COVID-19.

The V and J genes are TRBV7-9 and TRBJ2-1; 8 bases map to TRBD2. V trimming: 9 bases; J trimming: 6 bases; junction bases outside the gene matches: 7. Per the germline V gene, CDR1 is SEHNR and CDR2 is FQNEAQ (reference sequence). CDR3 size: 13 residues. The CDR3 bases are TGTGCCAGTGGGGGACTAGGGATCAATGAGCAGTTCTTC. Amino acids: CASGGLGINEQFF.

The V gene is TRBV5-1, the J gene TRBJ1-6; D is uncertain. With 0 bases removed from V and 0 bases from J, the gap between germline ends came to 7 bases. This CDR3 is 16 amino acids long. CDR1 SGHRS and CDR2 YFSETQ come from the germline V gene. For the CDR3, the DNA is TGCGCCAGCAGCTTGGGACGGAGCTCCTATAATTCACCCCTCCACTTT. Protein sequence: CASSLGRSSYNSPLHF.

This chain joins TRBV5-1 and TRBJ1-2; D is unresolved. The V end lost 4 bases, the J end lost 0 bases, and 19 bases lay between the germline ends. The CDR3 consists of 17 residues. CDR1 is SGHRS, CDR2 YFSETQ, per germline. This CDR3 is CASSLRGGPLPNYGYTF. For the CDR3, the DNA is TGCGCCAGCAGCCTCAGAGGAGGCCCTCTTCCTAACTATGGCTACACCTTC.

CDR3 sequence reads: CASSTAPGLAGYEQYF. CDR3 in DNA: TGTGCCAGCAGCACGGCCCCGGGACTAGCGGGCTACGAGCAGTACTTC. V gene TRBV5-4 combines with J gene TRBJ2-7, with 12 bases lining up with TRBD2. The trim removed 4 bases at V and 3 bases at J, leaving 8 bases unmatched. Germline loops: CDR1 SGHNT, CDR2 YYREEE (reference sequence). The CDR3 totals 16 residues.

V is TRBV18 and J is TRBJ2-6, with D perhaps matching TRBD1 (6 bases). Germline CDR1 and CDR2: KGHSH and LQKENI. V dropped 3 bases and J dropped 2 bases, with 11 bases sitting between them. CDR3 length equals 16 residues. The chain's CDR3 is CASSPLTGTGANVLTF. The DNA of the CDR3 is TGTGCCAGCTCACCCCTTACAGGGACTGGGGCCAACGTCCTGACTTTC.

The chain carries TRBV5-1 and TRBJ2-5, with 10 bases that match TRBD2. The length of the CDR3 is 15 residues. CDR1 is SGHRS and CDR2 is YFSETQ in the germline V gene. J gave up 1 base and V 3 bases, and 3 bases lay outside the gene matches. As DNA, the CDR3 is TGCGCCAGCAGCTGGACTAGCGGAAGCCAAGAGACCCAGTACTTC. The encoded protein is CASSWTSGSQETQYF.

The chain has TRBV4-1 and TRBJ1-5; D not certain. CDR3 size: 17 residues. The germline gives CDR1 MGHRA, CDR2 YSYEKL. Trimming pared 4 bases from V and 3 bases from J, leaving 19 bases between. CDR3 sequence: CASSPPEGSGHNQPQHF. CDR3 sequence (DNA): TGCGCCAGCAGCCCACCTGAGGGTTCCGGCCACAATCAGCCCCAGCATTTT.

This clone was seen a few times. The chain couples TRBV7-9 to TRBJ1-2; a weak D match, TRBD1 (6 bases). The CDR3 has 15 amino acids. The germline gives CDR1 SEHNR, CDR2 FQNEAQ (reference sequence). Trimming stripped 5 bases from V and 2 bases from J, with 15 bases between. The CDR3 sequence is CASSPTGSRNYGYTF. DNA for the CDR3: TGTGCCAGCAGCCCCACAGGGTCGCGGAACTATGGCTACACCTTC. Combining the CDR3 with reference TRBV7-9 and TRBJ1-2 gives the whole variable domain DTGVSQNPRHKITKRGQNVTFRCDPISEHNRLYWYRQTLGQGPEFLTYFQNEAQLEKSRLLSDRFSAERPKGSFSTLEIQRTEQGDSAMYLCASSPTGSRNYGYTFGSGTRLTVV.

The chain uses TRBV6-5 and TRBJ1-2; a weak D match, TRBD1 (5 bases). The length of the CDR3 is 15 residues. V gave up 1 base and J gave up 5 bases, with 14 bases separating them. CDR1 is MNHEY, CDR2 SVGAGI, per germline. CDR3 amino acids: CASSYLGDRPYGYTF. As DNA, the CDR3 is TGTGCCAGCAGTTACTTAGGAGACAGACCTTATGGCTACACCTTC.

The chain uses TRBV10-3 and TRBJ1-1; D is unclear. The length of the CDR3 is 15 residues. CDR1 ENHRY and CDR2 SYGVKD come from the germline V gene. V gave up 6 bases and J gave up 1 base, with 15 bases separating them. CDR3 sequence reads: CAISDTNTANTEAFF. The CDR3 nucleotides are TGTGCCATCAGCGACACAAATACAGCGAACACTGAAGCTTTCTTT.

The chain has TRBV7-2 and TRBJ2-1, with 14 bases identical to TRBD2. This CDR3 region has 16 residues. Germline CDR1 and CDR2: SGHTA and FQGNSA. The ends lost 3 bases at V and 10 bases at J; junction bases unmatched: 8. CDR3 sequence: CASSLAGTSGRGEQFF. Here the CDR3 DNA reads TGTGCCAGCAGCTTGGCCGGGACTAGCGGGAGAGGGGAGCAGTTCTTC.

The DNA for the CDR3 is TGTGCCAGCAGCGGCTGGAGTTCACCCCTCCACTTT. Residues: CASSGWSSPLHF. The rearrangement joins TRBV6-5 to TRBJ1-6; D ambiguous. This CDR3 region has 12 residues. The ends were cut back, 6 bases at V and 9 bases at J, with 9 bases in the middle. Germline CDR1 is MNHEY and CDR2 is SVGAGI.

The chain recombines TRBV3-1 (or the pseudogene TRBV3-2) with TRBJ2-6, with 9 bases matching TRBD1. The CDR3 is 19 residues long. V trimming: 2 bases; J trimming: 7 bases; junction bases outside the gene matches: 15. The V gene's germline CDR1 is LGHDT and CDR2 YNNKEL (reference sequence). The CDR3 bases are TGTGCCAGCAGCCAAAACCTGAGGACAGGGGAAGATGGTGCCAACGTCCTGACTTTC. It is translated as CASSQNLRTGEDGANVLTF.

The chain couples TRBV29-1 to TRBJ2-1; D gene unclear. The CDR3 loop spans 12 amino acids. V lost 4 bases and J 0 bases, leaving 4 bases between the germline ends. The germline V gene has CDR1 SQVTM and CDR2 ANQGSEA. The CDR3 is CSVGSSYNEQFF. In nucleotides, the CDR3 is TGCAGCGTTGGGAGCTCCTACAATGAGCAGTTCTTC.

The chain joins TRBV11-3 to TRBJ1-6; D ambiguous. With 5 bases removed from V and 5 bases from J, the gap between germline ends came to 10 bases. Germline assignment: CDR1 SGHNT and CDR2 YENEEA. CDR3 size: 14 residues. This CDR3 reads CASSQSPNNSPLHF. The CDR3 DNA reads as TGTGCCAGCAGCCAAAGCCCGAATAATTCACCCCTCCACTTT. The full variable domain, rest sourced from reference TRBV11-3 and TRBJ1-6, is EAGVVQSPRYKIIEKKQPVAFWCNPISGHNTLYWYLQNLGQGPELLIRYENEEAVDDSQLPKDRFSAERLKGVDSTLKIQPAELGDSAVYLCASSQSPNNSPLHFGNGTRLTVT.

The chain combines TRBV11-3 with TRBJ1-3; D possibly corresponds to TRBD1 (6 bases). The V and J ends lost 5 bases and 1 base respectively, with 9 bases between them. CDR3 length equals 14 residues. Germline values: CDR1 SGHNT, CDR2 YENEEA. The CDR3 region is CASSLGQSGNTIYF. The DNA of the CDR3 is TGTGCCAGCAGCCTAGGACAGTCTGGAAACACCATATATTTT. The full variable domain, rest sourced from reference TRBV11-3 and TRBJ1-3, is EAGVVQSPRYKIIEKKQPVAFWCNPISGHNTLYWYLQNLGQGPELLIRYENEEAVDDSQLPKDRFSAERLKGVDSTLKIQPAELGDSAVYLCASSLGQSGNTIYFGEGSWLTVV.